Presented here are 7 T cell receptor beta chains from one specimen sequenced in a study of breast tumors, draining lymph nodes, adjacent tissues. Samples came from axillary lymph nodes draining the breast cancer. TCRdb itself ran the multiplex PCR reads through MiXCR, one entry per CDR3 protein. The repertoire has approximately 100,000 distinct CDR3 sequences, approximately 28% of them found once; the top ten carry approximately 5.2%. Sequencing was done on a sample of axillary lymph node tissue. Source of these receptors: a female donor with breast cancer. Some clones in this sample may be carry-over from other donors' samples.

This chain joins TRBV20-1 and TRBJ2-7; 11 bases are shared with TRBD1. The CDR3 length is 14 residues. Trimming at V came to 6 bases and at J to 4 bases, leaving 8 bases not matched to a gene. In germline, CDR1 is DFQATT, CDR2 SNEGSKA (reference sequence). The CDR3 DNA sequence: TGCAGTGCGAAGGGGACAGGGGGAATGTACGAGCAGTACTTC. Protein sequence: CSAKGTGGMYEQYF.

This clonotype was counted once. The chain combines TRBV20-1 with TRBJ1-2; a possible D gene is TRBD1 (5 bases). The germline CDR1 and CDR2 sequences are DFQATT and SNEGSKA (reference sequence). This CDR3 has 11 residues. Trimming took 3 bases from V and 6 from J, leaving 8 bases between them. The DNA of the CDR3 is TGCAGTGCTAGGGGGCGGAATGGCTACACCTTC. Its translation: CSARGRNGYTF.

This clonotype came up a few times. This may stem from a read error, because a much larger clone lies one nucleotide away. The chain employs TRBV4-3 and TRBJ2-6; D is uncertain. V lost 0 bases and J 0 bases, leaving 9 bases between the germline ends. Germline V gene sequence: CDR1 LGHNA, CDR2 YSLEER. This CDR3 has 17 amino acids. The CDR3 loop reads CASSQDEAYSGANVLTF. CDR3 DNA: TGCGCCAGCAGCCAAGATGAAGCTTACTCTGGGGCCAACGTCCTGACTTTC.

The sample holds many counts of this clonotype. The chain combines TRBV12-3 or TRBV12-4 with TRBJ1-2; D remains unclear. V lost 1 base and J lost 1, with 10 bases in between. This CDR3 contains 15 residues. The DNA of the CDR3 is TGTGCCAGCAGTTTAGAGGGCACCTATAACTATGGCTACACCTTC. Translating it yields CASSLEGTYNYGYTF.

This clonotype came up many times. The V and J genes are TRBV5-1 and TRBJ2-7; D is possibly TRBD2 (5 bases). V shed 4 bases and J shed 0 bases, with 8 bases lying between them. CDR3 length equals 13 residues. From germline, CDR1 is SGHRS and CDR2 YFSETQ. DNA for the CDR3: TGCGCCAGCAGCGACCGGGGCTCCTACGAGCAGTACTTC. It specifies CASSDRGSYEQYF.

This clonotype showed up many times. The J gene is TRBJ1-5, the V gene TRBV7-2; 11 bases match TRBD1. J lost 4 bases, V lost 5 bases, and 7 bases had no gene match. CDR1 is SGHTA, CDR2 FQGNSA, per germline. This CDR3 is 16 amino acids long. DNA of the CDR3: TGTGCCAGCAGCCCAGCCGGGACAGGGGGAAATCAGCCCCAGCATTTT. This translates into CASSPAGTGGNQPQHF.

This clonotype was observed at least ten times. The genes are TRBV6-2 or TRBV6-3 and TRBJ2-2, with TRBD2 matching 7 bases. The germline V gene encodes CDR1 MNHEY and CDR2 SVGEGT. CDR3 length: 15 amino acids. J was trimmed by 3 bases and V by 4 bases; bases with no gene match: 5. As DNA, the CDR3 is TGTGCCAGCAGTTGGACGGGAGGCCACACCGGGGAGCTGTTTTTT. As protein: CASSWTGGHTGELFF.